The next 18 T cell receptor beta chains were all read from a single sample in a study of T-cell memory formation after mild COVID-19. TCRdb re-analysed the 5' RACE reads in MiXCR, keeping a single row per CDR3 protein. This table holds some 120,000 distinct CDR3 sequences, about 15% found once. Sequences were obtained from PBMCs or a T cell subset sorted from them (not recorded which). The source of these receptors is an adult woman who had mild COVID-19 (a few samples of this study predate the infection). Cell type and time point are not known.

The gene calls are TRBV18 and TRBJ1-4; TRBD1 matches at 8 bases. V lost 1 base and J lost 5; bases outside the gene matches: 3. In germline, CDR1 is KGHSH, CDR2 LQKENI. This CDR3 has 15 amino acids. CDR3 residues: CASSPHRGKNEKLFF. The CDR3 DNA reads TGTGCCAGCTCACCACACAGGGGGAAGAATGAAAAACTGTTTTTT.

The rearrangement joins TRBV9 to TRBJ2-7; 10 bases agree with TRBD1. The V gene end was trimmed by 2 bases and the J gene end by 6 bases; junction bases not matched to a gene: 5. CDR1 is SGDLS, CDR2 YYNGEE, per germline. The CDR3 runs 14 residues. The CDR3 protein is CASSVGDRGREQYF. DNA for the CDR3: TGTGCCAGCAGCGTGGGGGACAGGGGTCGCGAGCAGTACTTC.

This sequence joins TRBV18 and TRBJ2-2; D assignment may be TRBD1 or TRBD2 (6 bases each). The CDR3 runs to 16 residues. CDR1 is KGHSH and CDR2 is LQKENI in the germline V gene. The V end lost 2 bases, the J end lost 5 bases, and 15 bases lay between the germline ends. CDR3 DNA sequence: TGTGCCAGCTCACCATTATCGGGGGCGCCGACCGGGGAGCTGTTTTTT. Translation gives CASSPLSGAPTGELFF.

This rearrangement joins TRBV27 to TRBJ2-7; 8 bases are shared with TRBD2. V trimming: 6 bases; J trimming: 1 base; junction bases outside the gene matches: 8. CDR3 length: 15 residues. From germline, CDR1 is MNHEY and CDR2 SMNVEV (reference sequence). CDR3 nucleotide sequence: TGTGCCAGCAGGCCCCCGGGGGGGCTATCCTACGAGCAGTACTTC. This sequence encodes CASRPPGGLSYEQYF.

Here the CDR3 reads CASSQGAGQGETQYF. The CDR3 nucleotides read TGTGCCAGCAGCCAGGGGGCGGGACAGGGGGAGACCCAGTACTTC. The rearrangement links TRBV11-2 to TRBJ2-5; 10 bases map to TRBD1. V trimming: 5 bases; J trimming: 5 bases; junction bases outside the gene matches: 8. The CDR3 totals 15 residues. Germline lookup yields CDR1 SGHAT and CDR2 FQNNGV.

CDR3 sequence reads: CASIGFNSYEQYF. The DNA of the CDR3 is TGTGCCAGCATCGGCTTTAACTCCTACGAGCAGTACTTC. V and J are TRBV7-9 and TRBJ2-7, with D unresolved. The V end lost 7 bases, the J end lost 0 bases, and 10 bases lay between the germline ends. The CDR3 loop spans 13 amino acids. Per germline, CDR1 SEHNR and CDR2 FQNEAQ (reference sequence).

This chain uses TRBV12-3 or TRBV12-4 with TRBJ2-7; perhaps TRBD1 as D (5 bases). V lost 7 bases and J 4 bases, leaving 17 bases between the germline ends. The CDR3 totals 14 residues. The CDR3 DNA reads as TGTGCCAGCACCCCTTCAGGGAAGGAGTACGAGCAGTACTTC. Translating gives CASTPSGKEYEQYF.

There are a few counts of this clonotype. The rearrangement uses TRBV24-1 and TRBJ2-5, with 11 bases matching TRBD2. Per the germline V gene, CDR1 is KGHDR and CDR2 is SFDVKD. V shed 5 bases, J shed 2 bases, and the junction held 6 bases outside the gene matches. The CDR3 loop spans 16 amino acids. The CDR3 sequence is CATSAGLAGKQETQYF. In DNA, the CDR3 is TGTGCCACCAGTGCTGGACTAGCGGGCAAACAAGAGACCCAGTACTTC.

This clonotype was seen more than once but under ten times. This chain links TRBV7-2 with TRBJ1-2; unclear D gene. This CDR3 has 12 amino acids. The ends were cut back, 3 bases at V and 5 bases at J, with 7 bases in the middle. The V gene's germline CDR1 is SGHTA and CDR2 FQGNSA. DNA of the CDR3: TGTGCCAGCAGCTTTGTACAGTATGGCTACACCTTC. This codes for CASSFVQYGYTF.

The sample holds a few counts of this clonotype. The CDR3 here is CASSNEGQGRSGNTIYF. The CDR3 DNA reads TGTGCCAGCTCGAACGAGGGACAGGGACGTTCTGGAAACACCATATATTTT. V gene TRBV18 combines with J gene TRBJ1-3; 9 bases line up with TRBD1. The length of the CDR3 is 17 residues. The germline V gene has CDR1 KGHSH and CDR2 LQKENI. V shed 6 bases and J 1 base; nucleotides not matched to a gene: 10.

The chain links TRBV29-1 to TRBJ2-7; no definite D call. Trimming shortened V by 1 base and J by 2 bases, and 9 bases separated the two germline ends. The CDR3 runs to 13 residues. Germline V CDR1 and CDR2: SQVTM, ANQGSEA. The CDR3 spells CSVEGHTPYEQYF. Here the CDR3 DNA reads TGCAGCGTTGAAGGACACACTCCCTACGAGCAGTACTTC.

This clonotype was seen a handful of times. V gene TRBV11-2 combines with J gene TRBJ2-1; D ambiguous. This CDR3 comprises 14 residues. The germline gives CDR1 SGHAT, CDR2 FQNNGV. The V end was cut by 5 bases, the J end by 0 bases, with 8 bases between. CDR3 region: CASSLHHSYNEQFF. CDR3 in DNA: TGTGCCAGCAGCCTGCATCACTCCTACAATGAGCAGTTCTTC.

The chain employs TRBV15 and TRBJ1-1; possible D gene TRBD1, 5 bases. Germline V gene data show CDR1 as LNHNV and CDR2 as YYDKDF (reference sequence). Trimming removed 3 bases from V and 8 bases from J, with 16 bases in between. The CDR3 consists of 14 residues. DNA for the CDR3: TGTGCCACCAGCAGCTTATCAGGGCGGTTCGAAGCTTTCTTT. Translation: CATSSLSGRFEAFF.

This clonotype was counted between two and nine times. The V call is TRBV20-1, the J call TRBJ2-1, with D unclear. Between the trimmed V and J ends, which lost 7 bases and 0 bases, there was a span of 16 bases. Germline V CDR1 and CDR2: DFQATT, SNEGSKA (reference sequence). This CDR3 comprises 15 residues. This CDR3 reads CSVPLYADSYNEQFF. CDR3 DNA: TGCAGTGTACCTCTCTATGCTGACTCCTACAATGAGCAGTTCTTC.

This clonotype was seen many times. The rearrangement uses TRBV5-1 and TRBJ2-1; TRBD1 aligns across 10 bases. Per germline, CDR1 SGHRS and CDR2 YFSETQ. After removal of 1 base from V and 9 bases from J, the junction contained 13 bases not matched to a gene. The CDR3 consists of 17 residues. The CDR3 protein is CASSLNSRDRGAGEQFF. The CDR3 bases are TGCGCCAGCAGCTTGAATTCCCGGGACAGGGGAGCGGGTGAGCAGTTCTTC. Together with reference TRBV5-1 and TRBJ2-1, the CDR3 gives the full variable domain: KAGVTQTPRYLIKTRGQQVTLSCSPISGHRSVSWYQQTPGQGLQFLFEYFSETQRNKGNFPGRFSGRQFSNSRSEMNVSTLELGDSALYLCASSLNSRDRGAGEQFFGPGTRLTVL.

This CDR3 reads CASSDLVAQNRGSSYNEQFF. CDR3 sequence (DNA): TGTGCCAGCAGTGACCTTGTCGCTCAGAATCGGGGGAGCTCCTACAATGAGCAGTTCTTC. V gene TRBV6-2 or TRBV6-3 combines with J gene TRBJ2-1, with D possibly being TRBD2 (6 bases). The CDR3 runs 20 residues. CDR1 and CDR2 (germline): MNHEY, SVGEGT. Trimming took off 5 bases at V and 0 bases at J, with 26 bases between the two ends.

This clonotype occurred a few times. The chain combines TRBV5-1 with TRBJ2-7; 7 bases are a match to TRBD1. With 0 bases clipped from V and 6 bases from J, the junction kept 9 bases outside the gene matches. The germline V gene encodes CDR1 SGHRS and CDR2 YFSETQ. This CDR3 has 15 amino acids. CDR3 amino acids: CASSLEYAGGTEQYF. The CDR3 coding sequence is TGCGCCAGCAGCTTGGAATACGCAGGGGGTACCGAGCAGTACTTC.

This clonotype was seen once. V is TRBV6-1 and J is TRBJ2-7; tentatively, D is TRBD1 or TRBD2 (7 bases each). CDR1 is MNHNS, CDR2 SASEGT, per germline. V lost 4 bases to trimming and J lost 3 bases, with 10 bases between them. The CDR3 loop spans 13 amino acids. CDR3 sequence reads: CASSAGGGYEQYF. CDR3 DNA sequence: TGTGCCAGCAGTGCAGGGGGGGGCTACGAGCAGTACTTC.